The entry that follows covers one T cell receptor (beta chain) sequence. The data originate from a study of glioma-infiltrating T cells after dendritic cell vaccination. The overall study: Treatment, given 2003 to 2012, was autologous tumor lysate-pulsed dendritic cell vaccination.

The CDR3 covers 16 residues. The germline V and J ends were trimmed by 0 bases and 0 bases, with 10 bases remaining between them. CDR1 LNHNV and CDR2 YYDKDF come from the germline V gene (reference sequence). Sequencing was performed with immunoSEQ multiplex PCR; in TCRdb, only in-frame clones are kept and a portion is missing. The sample has tens of thousands of clones; over 80% are singletons. The time point: after dendritic cell vaccination, including at tumor progression/relapse. The receptor was derived from a human donor with glioblastoma. The gene calls are TRBV15 and TRBJ2-3, with no clear D. The sample was blood, taken after dendritic cell vaccination. This chain's CDR3 is CATSRERAPSTDTQYF. The CDR3, as DNA: TGTGCCACCAGCAGAGAACGCGCTCCTAGCACAGATACGCAGTATTTT.